This T cell receptor beta chain was recovered during a study of blood T cell repertoires in COVID-19. As for the study in general: Italy, Spain and the United States were the sources of the convalescent and acute COVID-19 samples. Sources were T cells, B-cell-depleted T cells, or PBMCs; the material itself was cDNA or gDNA.

CDR1 and CDR2 (germline): SNHLY, FYNNEI. V was cut by 6 bases and J by 0 bases, with 9 bases left in between. The CDR3 runs to 14 residues. In the study's own analysis: Reference gene primer amplification gave estimated nucleated cell counts. The method was immunoSEQ multiplex PCR; TCRdb's version includes in-frame clones alone and lacks a portion of them. The V and J calls and clone size are taken from that table; D and trimming were inferred from the DNA. The data hold 650,000 to 800,000 clones, with around 89% observed a single time. Points on this clone: The sample carries other DNA sequences with the same CDR3.

This receptor was taken from a woman aged 18-29 years with acute or convalescent COVID-19. Material for sequencing was peripheral blood. V gene TRBV2 combines with J gene TRBJ1-3; D is unresolved. The DNA for the CDR3 is TGTGCCAGCAGCGAGGGTCGCTCTGGAAACACCATATATTTT. Its translation: CASSEGRSGNTIYF.